Each of the 9 T cell receptor beta chains below was sequenced from the same sample in a study of T cell responses to AZD1222 COVID-19 vaccine. The repertoire was sequenced with immunoSEQ multiplex PCR; TCRdb's copy has only in-frame clones and lacks some. The sample lists approximately 130,000 clones, 90% to 95% occurring once. The sample in question was peripheral blood, obtained on day 0 of AZD1222 vaccination. These TCRs come from an adult in good health.

The genes are TRBV19 and TRBJ2-4, with 7 nucleotides matching TRBD1. Germline V gene sequence: CDR1 LNHDA, CDR2 SQIVND (reference sequence). This CDR3 is 14 amino acids long. V was clipped by 3 bases and J by 7 bases; unmatched bases: 6. The CDR3 is CASSIGDRENIQYF. The DNA for the CDR3 is TGTGCCAGTAGTATCGGAGACAGGGAGAACATTCAGTACTTC. The full variable domain, in which reference TRBV19 and TRBJ2-4 provide the parts outside the CDR3, is DGGITQSPKYLFRKEGQNVTLSCEQNLNHDAMYWYRQDPGQGLRLIYYSQIVNDFQKGDIAEGYSVSREKKESFPLTVTSAQKNPTAFYLCASSIGDRENIQYFGAGTRLSVL.

This chain links TRBV6-5 with TRBJ2-1; D is uncertain. Looked up from germline, CDR1 is MNHEY and CDR2 is SVGAGI. The CDR3 has 15 residues. V lost 4 bases and J lost 9, with 19 bases in between. Written as DNA, the CDR3 is TGTGCCAGCAGTTTTTCTCCGAAGGTCTTATCTGAGCAGTTCTTC. Translated, it gives CASSFSPKVLSEQFF.

The chain has TRBV7-2 and TRBJ2-7, with D unresolved. CDR1 and CDR2 from the germline V gene are SGHTA and FQGNSA. Trimming took off 1 base at V and 5 bases at J, with 21 bases between the two ends. The CDR3 has 17 residues. CDR3 nucleotides: TGTGCCAGCAGCTTAGTCTACCGGACCCTCCTTCTGGACGAGCAGTACTTC. This gives the protein CASSLVYRTLLLDEQYF.

The CDR3 DNA reads as TGTGCCAGCACCGCGGAGGGGGGCGGCACAGATACGCAGTATTTT. It is translated as CASTAEGGGTDTQYF. The chain has TRBV7-9 and TRBJ2-3; D might be TRBD1 or TRBD2, each matching 6 bases. This CDR3 has 15 amino acids. The V and J ends lost 7 bases and 1 base respectively, with 15 bases between them. Germline-derived CDR1 and CDR2 are SEHNR and FQNEAQ (reference sequence).

CDR3 residues: CASTLTRDSNQPQHF. The CDR3 DNA is TGTGCCAGCACTCTGACCAGGGACAGCAATCAGCCCCAGCATTTT. The J gene is TRBJ1-5, the V gene TRBV28; possibly TRBD1 for D (5 bases). Germline CDR1 reads MDHEN; CDR2 reads SYDVKM. V was pared by 7 bases and J by 1 base, with 14 bases between. The CDR3 extends over 15 amino acids.

CDR3 loop: CASSVGGANTEAFF. The CDR3 DNA sequence: TGTGCCAGCAGCGTAGGGGGGGCGAACACTGAAGCTTTCTTT. The V call is TRBV9, the J call TRBJ1-1, with D perhaps matching TRBD1 (6 bases). CDR1 is SGDLS and CDR2 is YYNGEE in the germline V gene. V was shortened by 0 bases and J by 1 base, with 7 bases between the two germline ends. This CDR3 comprises 14 residues.

This clone came up once. The chain couples TRBV3-1 (or the pseudogene TRBV3-2) to TRBJ2-3, with 8 bases lining up with TRBD2. The CDR3 is 16 residues long. Germline CDR1 and CDR2: LGHDT and YNNKEL (reference sequence). V shed 4 bases and J 2 bases; nucleotides not matched to a gene: 8. CDR3 in DNA: TGTGCCAGCAGCCTATTAACTAGCGGCTACACAGATACGCAGTATTTT. Its translation: CASSLLTSGYTDTQYF.

The chain couples TRBV6-2 or TRBV6-3 to TRBJ2-5; TRBD1 matches at 8 bases. This CDR3 is built from 15 residues. The germline V gene has CDR1 MNHEY and CDR2 SVGEGT. Unmatched junction bases numbered 4, after V lost 2 bases and J lost 2 bases. CDR3 residues: CASSYRTGPQETQYF. The CDR3 bases are TGTGCCAGCAGTTACCGGACAGGGCCTCAAGAGACCCAGTACTTC.

This clone was counted between two and nine times. The V and J genes are TRBV7-3 and TRBJ1-6; 7 positions agree with TRBD1. The germline CDR1 and CDR2 sequences are SGHTA and FQGTGA. The length of the CDR3 is 14 residues. V lost 6 bases and J lost 5; bases outside the gene matches: 4. The CDR3 nucleotides read TGTGCCAGCAGACTTACAGGGGATAATTCACCCCTCCACTTT. Its translation is CASRLTGDNSPLHF.